This T cell receptor beta chain was sequenced in a study of T cell responses to AZD1222 COVID-19 vaccine. Trimming took 4 bases from V and 5 from J; bases not matched to a gene: 10. From germline, CDR1 is KGHSH and CDR2 LQKENI. This CDR3 has 15 residues. Repertoires were generated with immunoSEQ multiplex PCR, while TCRdb's copy carries only in-frame clones and drops some. In the table there are around 130,000 clones, more than 90% of which are singletons. In this sample, this clone turned up once. V and J are TRBV18 and TRBJ2-7, with TRBD2 identical over 8 bases. The receptor was isolated from an adult who received the AZD1222 COVID-19 vaccine. The sequencing used peripheral blood, collected 28 days after the second AZD1222 dose. The CDR3 is CASSRTAGGTNEQYF. DNA of the CDR3: TGTGCCAGCTCACGCACCGCGGGGGGCACCAACGAGCAGTACTTC. Combining the CDR3 with reference TRBV18 and TRBJ2-7 gives the whole variable domain NAGVMQNPRHLVRRRGQEARLRCSPMKGHSHVYWYRQLPEEGLKFMVYLQKENIIDESGMPKERFSAEFPKEGPSILRIQQVVRGDSAAYFCASSRTAGGTNEQYFGPGTRLTVT.